The entry below describes one TCR beta chain. The antigen remains unidentified. The data originate from a study of CD8 T cells in ankylosing spondylitis. The CDR3 loop spans 18 amino acids. Trimming took off 2 bases at V and 0 bases at J, with 16 bases between the two ends. CDR1 and CDR2 (germline): SGHAT, FQNNGV. Findings and caveats of the study: Matched ankylosing spondylitis synovial fluid reportedly contained a significantly enriched population of disease-linked clones. Certain motif variants had earlier been reported in reactive arthritis synovial fluid and blood. Disease-linked clones bore a CD8+ phenotype and were relatively rare in peripheral blood. Typical of ankylosing spondylitis blood, it appeared, was a TCR beta motif of eight highly homologous variants.

TCRdb passed the 5' RACE reads through MiXCR, listing each CDR3 protein once. The table records hundreds of thousands of distinct CDR3 sequences, around 11% of them present only once. The V and J genes are TRBV11-2 and TRBJ2-2, with D tentatively TRBD1 (5 bases). This sequence was found in a male donor with ankylosing spondylitis. The sample taken for sequencing was blood, either unsorted or a sorted T cell fraction (not recorded which). The CDR3 region is CASSLYRLGPANTGELFF. CDR3 DNA: TGTGCCAGCAGCTTATACCGTTTGGGGCCCGCGAACACCGGGGAGCTGTTTTTT.